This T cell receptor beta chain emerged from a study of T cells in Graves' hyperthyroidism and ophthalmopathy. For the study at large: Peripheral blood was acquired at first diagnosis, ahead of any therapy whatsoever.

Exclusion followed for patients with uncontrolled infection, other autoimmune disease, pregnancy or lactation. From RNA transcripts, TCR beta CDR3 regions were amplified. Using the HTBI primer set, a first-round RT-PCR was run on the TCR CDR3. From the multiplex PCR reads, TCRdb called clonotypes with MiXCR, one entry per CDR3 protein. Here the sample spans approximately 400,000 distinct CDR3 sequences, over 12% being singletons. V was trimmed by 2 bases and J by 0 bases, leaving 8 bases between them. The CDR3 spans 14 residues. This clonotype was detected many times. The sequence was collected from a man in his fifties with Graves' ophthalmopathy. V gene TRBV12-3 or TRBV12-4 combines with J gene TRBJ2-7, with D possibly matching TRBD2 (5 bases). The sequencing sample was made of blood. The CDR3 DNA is TGTGCCAGCAGTTTAAGGACTCTCTCCTACGAGCAGTACTTC. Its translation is CASSLRTLSYEQYF.